The rows below give T cell receptor beta chains drawn from one sample of a study of T cells after yellow fever vaccination. Each CDR3 protein is one row after TCRdb ran MiXCR on the 5' RACE reads. Here the sample spans 450,000 to 550,000 distinct CDR3 sequences, just over 20% being singletons. The sequencing here drew on PBMCs, taken 21 days after the first yellow fever vaccination. The receptors were gathered from a young man who received the YFV17D yellow fever vaccine. Each CDR3 is given with its conserved first and last residue. D genes are given only for firm matches. For some rows the clone size is stated as once, few or many, or as a class when expanded; others skip it.

D,V,J,size,CDR3,DNA
-,TRBV7-4,TRBJ2-1,few,CASRTHGDNEQFF,TGTGCCAGCAGGACTCACGGGGACAATGAGCAGTTCTTC
-,TRBV5-1,TRBJ2-2,-,CASSLRQADTGELFF,TGCGCCAGCAGCTTGAGACAGGCAGACACCGGGGAGCTGTTTTTT
TRBD1,TRBV27,TRBJ1-2,-,CASSIRQGGYGYTF,TGTGCCAGCAGTATACGACAGGGAGGGTATGGCTACACCTTC
-,TRBV24-1,TRBJ2-1,-,CATSVLRARFF,TGTGCCACCAGTGTCCTCAGGGCTCGGTTCTTC
TRBD1,TRBV9,TRBJ1-5,few,CASSPLGQAGQPQHF,TGTGCCAGCAGCCCCCTCGGACAGGCAGGGCAGCCCCAGCATTTT
-,TRBV12-3/TRBV12-4,TRBJ1-2,few,CASKTERYGYTF,TGTGCCAGCAAAACCGAACGGTATGGCTACACCTTC
-,TRBV12-3/TRBV12-4,TRBJ2-2,-,CASSWGLTGELFF,TGTGCCAGCAGTTGGGGACTGACCGGGGAGCTGTTTTTT
-,TRBV7-2,TRBJ1-3,-,CASSYQGFTGNTIYF,TGTGCCAGCAGCTACCAGGGTTTTACTGGAAACACCATATATTTT
-,TRBV4-2,TRBJ1-4,once,CASSQVRAGTNEKLFF,TGTGCCAGCAGCCAAGTAAGGGCAGGGACTAATGAAAAACTGTTTTTT
-,TRBV7-2,TRBJ2-5,few,CASSLVRGTVEQETQYF,TGTGCCAGCAGCTTAGTGCGGGGAACAGTCGAGCAAGAGACCCAGTACTTC
-,TRBV12-3/TRBV12-4,TRBJ2-7,few,CASNFKGSSYEQYF,TGTGCCAGCAATTTTAAGGGGAGCTCCTACGAGCAGTACTTC
-,TRBV5-1,TRBJ2-3,-,CASSILTGITDTQYF,TGCGCCAGCAGCATATTAACAGGAATCACAGATACGCAGTATTTT
-,TRBV21-1,TRBJ1-5,few,CASSKESGANQPQHF,TGTGCCAGCAGCAAAGAGTCAGGGGCGAATCAGCCCCAGCATTTT
-,TRBV6-1,TRBJ2-5,-,CASSTFGEETQYF,TGTGCCAGCAGTACCTTTGGGGAAGAGACCCAGTACTTC
TRBD1,TRBV7-3,TRBJ2-2,many,CASSSGQGAGELFF,TGTGCCAGCAGCTCGGGACAGGGGGCCGGGGAGCTGTTTTTT
TRBD1,TRBV4-1,TRBJ1-6,-,CASSQATGMYNSPLHF,TGCGCCAGCAGCCAAGCGACAGGGATGTATAATTCACCCCTCCACTTT
-,TRBV21-1,TRBJ1-4,-,CASSIPGDTGGDRPVATNEKLFF,TGTGCCAGCAGCATACCAGGGGACACAGGGGGCGACCGACCAGTAGCAACTAATGAAAAACTGTTTTTT
-,TRBV7-2,TRBJ2-7,-,CASSPNLRGEQYF,TGTGCCAGCAGCCCCAACCTAAGGGGAGAGCAGTACTTC
-,TRBV5-5,TRBJ2-1,-,CASSLVINNEQFF,TGTGCCAGCAGCTTGGTTATCAACAATGAGCAGTTCTTC
TRBD1,TRBV5-4,TRBJ2-5,many,CASSLQGALETQYF,TGTGCCAGCAGCTTACAGGGGGCGCTGGAGACCCAGTACTTC
-,TRBV10-3,TRBJ1-1,-,CAISEEEGTEAFF,TGTGCCATCAGTGAGGAGGAAGGCACTGAAGCTTTCTTT
-,TRBV5-6,TRBJ2-1,-,CASSLDGRRREQFF,TGTGCCAGCAGCTTGGACGGTAGACGGCGCGAGCAGTTCTTC
-,TRBV7-2,TRBJ1-2,-,CASSLQATDGYTF,TGTGCCAGCAGCTTGCAGGCTACAGATGGCTACACCTTC
-,TRBV5-1,TRBJ2-1,-,CASSLYRDNNEQFF,TGCGCCAGCAGCTTGTACCGGGACAACAATGAGCAGTTCTTC
-,TRBV6-2/TRBV6-3,TRBJ2-3,-,CASSPRAPTDTQYF,TGTGCCAGCAGTCCCAGGGCACCCACAGATACGCAGTATTTT
-,TRBV6-1,TRBJ2-5,few,CASSEMGRGETQYF,TGTGCCAGCAGTGAAATGGGGCGAGGGGAGACCCAGTACTTC
-,TRBV28,TRBJ1-1,-,CASVRGEAFF,TGTGCCAGCGTGAGGGGTGAAGCTTTCTTT
-,TRBV24-1,TRBJ2-5,few,CATSDSSRPTQYF,TGTGCCACCAGTGATTCCTCTAGACCGACCCAGTACTTC
-,TRBV12-3/TRBV12-4,TRBJ1-1,few,CASSSRLGGNTEAFF,TGTGCCAGCAGTTCCCGATTGGGGGGGAACACTGAAGCTTTCTTT
-,TRBV2,TRBJ1-6,few,CASWLFWDISSYNSPLHF,TGTGCCAGCTGGCTATTCTGGGACATTAGCTCCTATAATTCACCCCTCCACTTT
-,TRBV29-1,TRBJ2-3,few,CSVGTDYTDTQYF,TGCAGCGTTGGGACAGACTACACAGATACGCAGTATTTT
-,TRBV9,TRBJ1-5,few,CASSPGDSNQPQHF,TGTGCCAGCAGCCCCGGGGATAGCAATCAGCCCCAGCATTTT